Following are 10 T cell receptor beta chains from one sample sequenced in a study of shared clonotypes between healthy human individuals. Here immunoSEQ multiplex PCR was the method, and the copy in TCRdb shows in-frame clones only, minus some. The data contain roughly 1,000,000 clones, approximately 80% of them singletons. The source material was memory CD4+ T cells from PBMCs. Subset denoted: CD45RA-negative fraction. These receptors all stem from a man younger than 35 in good health. Some clones in this sample may be carry-over from other donors' samples.

Only a few counts were recorded for this clone. The chain is built from TRBV5-5 and TRBJ2-5; D remains unclear. V was pared by 2 bases and J by 5 bases, with 13 bases between. Germline-derived CDR1 and CDR2 are SGHKS and YYEKEE (reference sequence). This CDR3 is 14 amino acids long. CDR3 nucleotides: TGTGCCAGCAGCTTTGAGTCGGCAGGCGAGACCCAGTACTTC. Translated: CASSFESAGETQYF. The whole variable domain, filled in from reference TRBV5-5 and TRBJ2-5, reads DAGVTQSPTHLIKTRGQQVTLRCSPISGHKSVSWYQQVLGQGPQFIFQYYEKEERGRGNFPDRFSARQFPNYSSELNVNALLLGDSALYLCASSFESAGETQYFGPGTRLLVL.

The genes are TRBV28 and TRBJ1-5; TRBD1 matches at 11 bases. The junction had 18 bases not matched to a gene; V was cut back by 5 bases and J by 6 bases. The CDR3 is 19 amino acids. In germline, CDR1 is MDHEN, CDR2 SYDVKM. CDR3 region: CASSRGQGAQIDLGQPQHF. The CDR3 DNA sequence: TGTGCCAGCAGTAGAGGACAGGGGGCGCAAATAGACTTAGGTCAGCCCCAGCATTTT.

The chain has TRBV7-8 and TRBJ1-4; 10 bases agree with TRBD1. J was trimmed by 8 bases and V by 5 bases; bases with no gene match: 8. CDR1 SGHVS and CDR2 FQNEAQ come from the germline V gene. This CDR3 comprises 15 residues. This chain's CDR3 is CASSLRDRGMEKLFF. In nucleotides, the CDR3 is TGTGCCAGCAGCCTCCGGGACAGGGGTATGGAAAAACTGTTTTTT.

The chain uses TRBV11-3 and TRBJ2-3, with TRBD2 identical over 8 bases. The CDR3 consists of 14 residues. CDR1 and CDR2 from the germline V gene are SGHNT and YENEEA. With V trimmed by 4 bases and J by 4 bases, 4 bases remained unmatched. Written as DNA, the CDR3 is TGTGCCAGCAGCTATCGGGGGGGCGCAGATACGCAGTATTTT. Translated, it gives CASSYRGGADTQYF.

The genes are TRBV2 and TRBJ2-5; D is uncertain. The CDR3 runs 14 residues. Trimming cost V 9 bases and J 5 bases, with 19 bases left between them. CDR1 is SNHLY, CDR2 FYNNEI, per germline. Here the CDR3 reads CASLRDLGRETQYF. CDR3 DNA: TGTGCCAGTCTTAGGGATCTCGGGCGGGAGACCCAGTACTTC.

The count of this clone is one. The V gene is TRBV10-3, the J gene TRBJ2-3, with D possibly matching TRBD2 (5 bases). V was clipped by 3 bases and J by 1 base, with 8 bases between them. The CDR3 totals 14 residues. Germline values: CDR1 ENHRY, CDR2 SYGVKD. This CDR3 reads CAISDSAGTDTQYF. The CDR3 DNA follows: TGTGCCATCAGTGATTCAGCGGGCACAGATACGCAGTATTTT.

The V call is TRBV20-1, the J call TRBJ2-4; a weak D match, TRBD2 (5 bases). The CDR3 is 11 residues long. The ends were cut back, 6 bases at V and 7 bases at J, with 10 bases in the middle. Per germline, CDR1 DFQATT and CDR2 SNEGSKA (reference sequence). The CDR3 nucleotides read TGCAGTGCCCCACTAGGGAACATTCAGTACTTC. Its translation is CSAPLGNIQYF.

This sequence joins TRBV28 and TRBJ2-3; 16 nucleotides agree with TRBD2. The trim removed 5 bases at V and 1 base at J, leaving 6 bases unmatched. CDR1 MDHEN and CDR2 SYDVKM come from the germline V gene. CDR3 size: 18 residues. The CDR3 reads CASSPGLAGGPGTDTQYF. DNA for the CDR3: TGTGCCAGCAGTCCGGGACTAGCGGGAGGGCCGGGCACAGATACGCAGTATTTT.

V gene TRBV11-2 combines with J gene TRBJ1-4; 8 bases align to TRBD1. V lost 3 bases to trimming and J lost 6 bases; unmatched junction nucleotides: 9. From germline, CDR1 is SGHAT and CDR2 FQNNGV. There are 16 residues in the CDR3. The CDR3 region is CASSLGMRQGHEKLFF. The CDR3 DNA reads as TGTGCCAGCAGCTTGGGAATGAGACAGGGGCATGAAAAACTGTTTTTT.

Remarks on this clone: A read error is possible here, since a much larger clone lies one base away. Other DNA sequences of this sample code for an identical CDR3. The rearrangement uses TRBV11-2 and TRBJ2-1; 13 bases are a match to TRBD2. This CDR3 has 17 residues. The trim removed 1 base at V and 0 bases at J, leaving 0 bases unmatched. Germline-derived CDR1 and CDR2 are SGHAT and FQNNGV. This CDR3 reads CASSLGTSGSSYNEQFF. For the CDR3, the DNA is TGTGCCAGCAGCTTAGGGACTAGCGGGAGCTCCTACAATGAGCAGTTCTTC.